Following are 3 T cell receptor beta chains from one sample sequenced in a study of regulatory T cells in long-lasting Graves disease. With iRepertoire HTBI primers and Arm-PCR of CDR3 regions, TCR beta libraries were built. TCRdb re-called the multiplex PCR reads with MiXCR, one entry per CDR3 protein. The repertoire holds roughly 400,000 distinct CDR3 sequences, with approximately 15% as singletons. The time point denotes: newly diagnosed GD, antithyroid drugs for less than 3 months. Extracted PBMC RNA gave rise to the TCR library. These sequences were also reported in another study, on T cells in Graves' hyperthyroidism and ophthalmopathy.

The material sequenced was peripheral blood mononuclear cells (PBMCs), taken at new diagnosis, from a patient treated with antithyroid drugs. These receptors all come from a woman aged 40-49 years with Graves disease.

This clonotype has more than one count but fewer than ten. V is TRBV7-9 and J is TRBJ2-6; D is ambiguous. V was clipped by 8 bases and J by 0 bases, with 17 bases between them. Looked up from germline, CDR1 is SEHNR and CDR2 is FQNEAQ (reference sequence). This CDR3 is 17 amino acids long. The CDR3 loop is CASVSVPGLSGANVLTF. DNA of the CDR3: TGTGCCAGCGTCTCAGTTCCCGGCCTCTCTGGGGCCAACGTCCTGACTTTC.

This clonotype occurred many times. The junction differs from germline at one of its ends, possibly a read error. The DNA of the CDR3 is TGTGCCAGCAGCAAGGTCTTCCAAGAGACCCAGCACTTC. Protein sequence: CASSKVFQETQHF. V gene TRBV28 combines with J gene TRBJ2-1; D remains unclear. From germline, CDR1 is MDHEN and CDR2 SYDVKM. This CDR3 contains 13 residues.

J is TRBJ1-2 and V is TRBV20-1; maybe TRBD1 (6 bases). V was shortened by 0 bases and J by 8 bases, with 16 bases between the two germline ends. Germline assignment: CDR1 DFQATT and CDR2 SNEGSKA (reference sequence). This CDR3 spans 14 amino acids. The CDR3 sequence is CSARDVSGGSGYTF. Here the CDR3 DNA reads TGCAGTGCTAGAGATGTCTCGGGGGGCTCGGGCTACACCTTC.